This T cell receptor beta chain emerged from a study of OX40 agonist ivuxolimab in advanced cancers. Looking at the study overall: The dose-escalation group included hepatocellular carcinoma, melanoma, renal cell carcinoma and head and neck cancer. Findings and limits, study-wide: Normalized T-cell clonal expansion was also low in a subset of nonresponders. Among the least clonally expanded were partial responders at 0.1-3.0 mg/kg.

In the case of this clone: Antigen unknown.

CDR3 length: 18 residues. CDR1 is SGHVS, CDR2 FQNEAQ, per germline. Trimming at V came to 5 bases and at J to 0 bases, leaving 15 bases not matched to a gene. Assay: immunoSEQ multiplex PCR; the TCRdb copy retains only in-frame clones and omits some. Of about 67,000 clones in the sample, over 75% were seen once. This receptor was obtained from an adult with an advanced solid tumor such as melanoma, head and neck, liver or kidney cancer. The chain uses TRBV7-8 and TRBJ1-1, with 7 bases identical to TRBD1. The material sequenced was CD4+ or CD8+ T cells sorted from blood, taken in a trial of the OX40 agonist ivuxolimab. For the CDR3, the DNA is TGTGCCAGCAGCCTCCGGGACAGCGAAGTCTACATGAACACTGAAGCTTTCTTT. Translation: CASSLRDSEVYMNTEAFF.